This is a list of T cell receptor beta chains from one sample in a study of T cell clones after liver transplantation. The assay was immunoSEQ multiplex PCR, and TCRdb's table has in-frame clones only and misses some. The sample has tens of thousands of clones, about 84% seen once. Sequences were derived from CD4+ T cells from blood, sampled 46 months after liver transplant. Receptors originate from a human patient who received a liver transplant. Some T cells may be graft donor cells. Each CDR3 is given with its conserved first and last residue. A D gene is named only where the DNA matches it firmly. The size entry is marked missing in some rows and otherwise reads once, few, many or a size class.

cdr3_nt cdr3_aa v_call d_call j_call clone_size
TGTGCCAGCAAGACGGAAAATAGCAATCAGCCCCAGCATTTT CASKTENSNQPQHF TRBV2 - TRBJ1-5 once
TGTGCCAGCTCACCAAGGTATACCGATAGAAACACCATATATTTT CASSPRYTDRNTIYF TRBV18 - TRBJ1-3 -
TGCGCCAGCAGCTTGGCTAGCGGGAGGAGTAATGAGCAGTTCTTC CASSLASGRSNEQFF TRBV5-1 TRBD2 TRBJ2-1 -
TGTGCCAGTAGTCAACCGGGCCGGGACACTGAAGCTTTCTTT CASSQPGRDTEAFF TRBV19 - TRBJ1-1 -
TGTGCCAGCAGCAAACCCGGGACAGGGAATGAAAAACTGTTTTTT CASSKPGTGNEKLFF TRBV28 TRBD1 TRBJ1-4 -
TGTGCCAGCAGCCTATACAGGGTGGGCTCTGAAGCTTTCTTT CASSLYRVGSEAFF TRBV13 - TRBJ1-1 -
TGTGCCAGCAGCCCTAGCTCGGGACCACCCTACGAGCAGTACTTC CASSPSSGPPYEQYF TRBV7-2 - TRBJ2-7 few
TGTGCCAGCAAGGGGGAGGGCCACGAGCAGTACTTC CASKGEGHEQYF TRBV2 - TRBJ2-7 -
TGTGCCACCAGCAGAGCGACCAGCTCCTACAATGAGCAGTTCTTC CATSRATSSYNEQFF TRBV15 - TRBJ2-1 -
TGTGCCAGCAGTTCATACACAGGCACCGGGGAGCTGTTTTTT CASSSYTGTGELFF TRBV27 - TRBJ2-2 -
TGTGCCAGCAGCTTAGGTCCTAGCGGAAACATTCAGTACTTC CASSLGPSGNIQYF TRBV7-2 TRBD2 TRBJ2-4 -
TGTGCCAGCAGCTTAGTAGGTGATACGCAGTATTTT CASSLVGDTQYF TRBV11-2 - TRBJ2-3 -
TGTGCCAGCAGTGAAGTCAGGGGTGGGTATGGCTACACCTTC CASSEVRGGYGYTF TRBV2 - TRBJ1-2 -
TGTGCCAGCAGTTACAGTAGCGAGGGGCAGCTGTTTTTT CASSYSSEGQLFF TRBV6-5 - TRBJ2-2 -
TGTGCCAGTAGTATCACAGGGGGCGAGGTGCAGTACTTC CASSITGGEVQYF TRBV19 TRBD1 TRBJ2-7 -
TGTGCCAGCAGTAGGACAGTCGCTAATGAAAAACTGTTTTTT CASSRTVANEKLFF TRBV6-5 - TRBJ1-4 -
TGTGCCAGCAGCTTAGTGGGGGGGGGCGGTGAAAAACTGTTTTTT CASSLVGGGGEKLFF TRBV7-2 - TRBJ1-4 few
TGCGCCAGCAGCTTGCGCACAGGGGGCGGTCAGCCCCAGCATTTT CASSLRTGGGQPQHF TRBV5-1 TRBD1 TRBJ1-5 -
TGTGCCAGCAGCCAACGGACAGCCACCGGGGCCGGGGAGCTGTTTTTT CASSQRTATGAGELFF TRBV28 - TRBJ2-2 -
TGTGCCAGCAGTTTCTACAATGAGCAGTTCTTC CASSFYNEQFF TRBV28 - TRBJ2-1 once
TGTGCCAGCAGTGAGGAGCACCACCAAGAGACCCAGTACTTC CASSEEHHQETQYF TRBV25-1 - TRBJ2-5 -
TGTGCCAGCAGCCCCCTCCCGGGACAGGGGGCGGAAGGCTACACCTTC CASSPLPGQGAEGYTF TRBV7-6 TRBD1 TRBJ1-2 -
TGTGCCAGCAGCATCGGGGGAGGACGGTATTACACAGATACGCAGTATTTT CASSIGGGRYYTDTQYF TRBV11-2 - TRBJ2-3 few
TGTGCCAGCAGTTTAGGGACTCTACAAAACACCGGGGAGCTGTTTTTT CASSLGTLQNTGELFF TRBV28 - TRBJ2-2 -
TGTGCCAGCAGTGGGGAAGCCGGGGAGCTGTTTTTT CASSGEAGELFF TRBV2 - TRBJ2-2 -
TGCAGCGTAAGGGGGAGGGAGGGATTTAGCAAGAACACTGAAGCTTTCTTT CSVRGREGFSKNTEAFF TRBV29-1 - TRBJ1-1 -
TGTGCCAGCAGCTTAGGACTAGCGGGAGGCTACGAGCAGTACTTC CASSLGLAGGYEQYF TRBV7-2 TRBD2 TRBJ2-7 -
TGTGCCAGCAGCGCGCGGACGGGGGGGACAGATACGCAGTATTTT CASSARTGGTDTQYF TRBV9 TRBD2 TRBJ2-3 -
TGTGCCAGCAGCAAAAGACCAGATACGCAGTATTTT CASSKRPDTQYF TRBV2 - TRBJ2-3 -
TGTGCCAGCAGCCCCCTCCTCAGGGGATTTGCTGGGGCCAACGTCCTGACTTTC CASSPLLRGFAGANVLTF TRBV27 - TRBJ2-6 once
TGCAGTGGGTTAGGCAATGAGCAGTTCTTC CSGLGNEQFF TRBV20-1 - TRBJ2-1 -
TGTGCCAGCAGCTACCAGGGGGATGGCGAGCAGTACTTC CASSYQGDGEQYF TRBV7-2 TRBD1 TRBJ2-7 -
TGTGCCAGTAGTATATGGGGCACCCCTGGGGCCAACGTCCTGACTTTC CASSIWGTPGANVLTF TRBV19 - TRBJ2-6 -
TGCGCCAGCAGCTCCCCTTTAGCGAGTCCGGAGACCCAGTACTTC CASSSPLASPETQYF TRBV5-1 - TRBJ2-5 -
TGTGCCAGCAGGAGGGTCGCTTTCTTT CASRRVAFF TRBV2 - TRBJ1-1 -
TGTGCCAGCAGCGTAACCGCTAGCGGGAGGGCCGGTGATACGCAGTATTTT CASSVTASGRAGDTQYF TRBV9 TRBD2 TRBJ2-3 few
TGTGCCAGCAGCCAACAACCGCGGGGGAAGACCGGGGAGCTGTTTTTT CASSQQPRGKTGELFF TRBV7-3 TRBD2 TRBJ2-2 -
TGTGCCAGCAGTCATGGACTAGCGGGCCGAGGGGAGACCCAGTACTTC CASSHGLAGRGETQYF TRBV2 TRBD2 TRBJ2-5 -
TGCAGCGTTTGGTGGTCCTACAATGAGCAGTTCTTC CSVWWSYNEQFF TRBV29-1 - TRBJ2-1 -
TGTGCCAGCAGTTTCTTAGGGACAGGGATTATACAGCCCCAGCATTTT CASSFLGTGIIQPQHF TRBV28 TRBD1 TRBJ1-5 -
TGTGCCAGCAGCCAAGAGGGGCAGGGGGCGAGGGAGCAGTACTTC CASSQEGQGAREQYF TRBV14 TRBD1 TRBJ2-7 -
TGCAGCGTTGAAGGACTAGCGGGAGGGCCCTCCGGGCCCGACAATGAGCAGTTCTTC CSVEGLAGGPSGPDNEQFF TRBV29-1 TRBD2 TRBJ2-1 few
TGTGCCACCAGCAGAGATCGGAGCCAAGAGACCCAGTACTTC CATSRDRSQETQYF TRBV15 - TRBJ2-5 -
TGTGCCAGCAGCCAGGGGGGCCCCCCTAGCAATCAGCCCCAGCATTTT CASSQGGPPSNQPQHF TRBV2 TRBD1 TRBJ1-5 -
TGTGCCAGCAGCTTGCGAGGGGGCCCTTACAATGAGCAGTTCTTC CASSLRGGPYNEQFF TRBV5-4 TRBD1 TRBJ2-1 -
TGTGCCAGCAGGGGGACAGGGGCAACCTACGAGCAGTACTTC CASRGTGATYEQYF TRBV28 TRBD1 TRBJ2-7 -
TGTGCCAGCAGTTTATCGACAGGGGCAAGGGCAACTAATGAAAAACTGTTTTTT CASSLSTGARATNEKLFF TRBV28 TRBD1 TRBJ1-4 -
TGTGCCATCAGATCTACAGGGCTCTCCTACGAGCAGTACTTC CAIRSTGLSYEQYF TRBV10-3 - TRBJ2-7 -
TGCGCCAGCAGCAAGGGACTAGCGGGAGGGAACCAAGAGACCCAGTACTTC CASSKGLAGGNQETQYF TRBV5-1 TRBD2 TRBJ2-5 -
TGTGCCAGCAGTCCCCCATATGGAAACATTCAGTACTTC CASSPPYGNIQYF TRBV28 - TRBJ2-4 -